Described below is a single T cell receptor beta chain sequence and its context. These data originate in a study of cytomegalovirus exposure and HLA in healthy donors. The PCR contained 60 Vbeta and 13 Jbeta primers. Sequenced by immunoSEQ multiplex PCR; TCRdb stores in-frame clones only, minus some. The sample has 150,000 to 200,000 clones, around 79% seen once. The V gene's germline CDR1 is SGHRS and CDR2 YFSETQ. The length of the CDR3 is 13 residues. The V gene lost 5 bases and the J gene lost 7 bases, with 16 bases spanning the gap. The genes are TRBV5-1 and TRBJ2-7, with D possibly being TRBD1 (6 bases). This clonotype was obtained from a male donor in good health and CMV-seropositive. Sequencing input: PBMCs. This chain's CDR3 is CASSPRDTGEQYF. In DNA form, the CDR3 reads TGCGCCAGCAGTCCTAGGGACACCGGGGAGCAGTACTTC.